The 19 T cell receptor beta chains given below trace back to one sample, sequenced in a study of beta chain features in type 1 diabetes. Reverse transcription of all isolated RNA meant that expressed TCRB transcripts were sequenced. The protocol was immunoSEQ multiplex PCR, while the TCRdb copy is restricted to in-frame clones and leaves out a portion. The data show 200,000 to 250,000 clones, with around 10% seen just once and 0.03% to 0.035% held by the top ten. The sequenced sample was naive CD4+ T cells from blood. The receptors come from a woman between 18 and 29 years old in good health.

This clone has a handful of counts. The J gene is TRBJ2-6, the V gene TRBV5-1; tentative D call: TRBD2 (5 bases). Trimming pared 3 bases from V and 0 bases from J, leaving 13 bases between. The germline CDR1 and CDR2 sequences are SGHRS and YFSETQ. The CDR3 is 17 residues long. The chain's CDR3 is CASSSAADFSGANVLTF. DNA of the CDR3: TGCGCCAGCAGCTCAGCGGCAGATTTCTCTGGGGCCAACGTCCTGACTTTC.

The chain couples TRBV9 to TRBJ2-3, with 11 bases aligning to TRBD1. This CDR3 region has 15 residues. Trimming cost V 0 bases and J 5 bases; bases outside gene matches: 2. Germline-derived CDR1 and CDR2 are SGDLS and YYNGEE. The CDR3 reads CASSVGTGGEDTQYF. DNA of the CDR3: TGTGCCAGCAGCGTAGGGACAGGGGGCGAAGATACGCAGTATTTT.

The chain carries TRBV29-1 and TRBJ2-7; D might be TRBD2 (7 bases). The CDR3 runs to 14 residues. Deletions cut 7 bases from V and 2 bases from J, with 18 bases between. Germline V CDR1 and CDR2: SQVTM, ANQGSEA. The CDR3 nucleotides read TGCAGCGCAACTGGGGGCGGGGGCCCCTACGAGCAGTACTTC. Its translation is CSATGGGGPYEQYF.

This clone was picked up many times. The V gene is TRBV15, the J gene TRBJ2-6, with TRBD1 as a possible D gene (6 bases). Deletions cut 5 bases from V and 0 bases from J, with 8 bases between. This CDR3 contains 15 residues. CDR1 and CDR2 from the germline V gene are LNHNV and YYDKDF (reference sequence). CDR3 DNA: TGTGCCACCAGCGGGGGCACCTCTGGGGCCAACGTCCTGACTTTC. It encodes CATSGGTSGANVLTF. Looking up the rest from reference TRBV15 and TRBJ2-6 gives the full variable domain: DAMVIQNPRYQVTQFGKPVTLSCSQTLNHNVMYWYQQKSSQAPKLLFHYYDKDFNNEADTPDNFQSRRPNTSFCFLDIRSPGLGDTAMYLCATSGGTSGANVLTFGAGSRLTVL.

This clone has only a few counts. Within the sample, other DNA sequences also encode this same CDR3. This chain's CDR3 is CSARVSYEQYF. For the CDR3, the DNA is TGCAGTGCTAGAGTTAGTTACGAGCAGTACTTC. The rearrangement links TRBV20-1 to TRBJ2-7; D ambiguous. V lost 1 base to trimming and J lost 4 bases, with 5 bases between them. The CDR3 covers 11 residues. Germline CDR1 reads DFQATT; CDR2 reads SNEGSKA (reference sequence).

This clone has more than one count but fewer than ten. V usage is TRBV5-4 and J usage is TRBJ1-2; 8 positions agree with TRBD1. The length of the CDR3 is 14 residues. Germline lookup yields CDR1 SGHNT and CDR2 YYREEE (reference sequence). The ends lost 4 bases at V and 2 bases at J; junction bases unmatched: 4. The CDR3 loop reads CASSEDRVNYGYTF. CDR3 nucleotide sequence: TGTGCCAGCAGCGAGGACAGGGTAAACTATGGCTACACCTTC.

This clone was observed a few times. This CDR3 reads CASSTRDRGGEQYF. The CDR3 bases are TGTGCCAGCAGTACCCGGGACAGAGGAGGCGAGCAGTACTTC. The chain uses TRBV6-1 and TRBJ2-7; 7 nucleotides agree with TRBD1. CDR1 is MNHNS, CDR2 SASEGT, per germline. The CDR3 has 14 residues. Trimming cost V 5 bases and J 6 bases; bases outside gene matches: 10.

The CDR3, as DNA: TGTGCCAGCAGTGCACCTCCTTCCACGGGGTTCTATGGCTACACCTTC. This codes for CASSAPPSTGFYGYTF. This chain uses TRBV14 with TRBJ1-2; D unclear. V was pared by 6 bases and J by 4 bases, with 21 bases between. CDR1 is SGHDN and CDR2 is FVKESK in the germline V gene. The length of the CDR3 is 16 residues.

There are a few counts of this clone. The chain has TRBV7-9 and TRBJ1-1; a possible D gene is TRBD1 (6 bases). Germline V gene sequence: CDR1 SEHNR, CDR2 FQNEAQ (reference sequence). CDR3 length: 13 amino acids. The V end lost 6 bases, the J end lost 7 bases, and 15 bases lay between the germline ends. CDR3 region: CASRHPGHNEAFF. CDR3 nucleotide sequence: TGTGCCAGCAGGCACCCGGGACACAATGAAGCTTTCTTT.

The table lists this clone with many counts. V is TRBV7-2 and J is TRBJ1-5; D remains unclear. Germline V gene sequence: CDR1 SGHTA, CDR2 FQGNSA. Deletions cut 5 bases from V and 7 bases from J, with 15 bases between. CDR3 length equals 14 residues. This chain's CDR3 is CASSTPTEGQPQHF. CDR3 DNA: TGTGCCAGCAGCACGCCGACGGAGGGACAGCCCCAGCATTTT.

The chain combines TRBV5-6 with TRBJ2-3, with D possibly TRBD2 on 6 matching bases. V was trimmed by 3 bases and J by 2 bases, leaving 19 bases between them. Germline-derived CDR1 and CDR2 are SGHDT and YYEEEE. The CDR3 covers 17 residues. This CDR3 reads CASSSRQFGGITDTQYF. The CDR3 nucleotides read TGTGCCAGCAGCTCACGGCAATTTGGAGGGATCACAGATACGCAGTATTTT.

The chain links TRBV5-1 to TRBJ2-5, with 11 bases matching TRBD2. This CDR3 has 14 amino acids. Germline CDR1 and CDR2: SGHRS and YFSETQ. After removal of 6 bases from V and 5 bases from J, the junction contained 6 bases not matched to a gene. CDR3 in DNA: TGCGCCAGCAACCTAGCGGGGGGTGACGAGACCCAGTACTTC. Translation: CASNLAGGDETQYF.

This clone was picked up a small number of times. CDR3 residues: CASSLLGQGRSPLHF. CDR3 in DNA: TGTGCCAGCAGCTTACTAGGACAGGGTCGGTCACCCCTCCACTTT. The rearrangement links TRBV11-2 to TRBJ1-6, with 8 bases identical to TRBD1. The V gene end was trimmed by 2 bases and the J gene end by 10 bases; junction bases not matched to a gene: 7. CDR1 and CDR2 from the germline V gene are SGHAT and FQNNGV. The CDR3 consists of 15 residues. Together with reference TRBV11-2 and TRBJ1-6, the CDR3 gives the full variable domain: EAGVAQSPRYKIIEKRQSVAFWCNPISGHATLYWYQQILGQGPKLLIQFQNNGVVDDSQLPKDRFSAERLKGVDSTLKIQPAKLEDSAVYLCASSLLGQGRSPLHFGNGTRLTVT.

This clone was picked up a small number of times. The chain carries TRBV6-1 and TRBJ1-1; D ambiguous. CDR3 size: 13 residues. Germline V lookup: CDR1 MNHNS, CDR2 SASEGT. Trimming left V 4 bases short and J 0 bases short, with 6 bases between. The CDR3: CASSATVNTEAFF. The CDR3 DNA is TGTGCCAGCAGTGCCACAGTGAACACTGAAGCTTTCTTT.

This clone has just a few counts. CDR3 sequence (DNA): TGTGCCAGCACTTCTAGCGGTTCCTACAATGAGCAGTTCTTC. It is translated as CASTSSGSYNEQFF. This sequence joins TRBV25-1 and TRBJ2-1; 7 nucleotides line up with TRBD2. The CDR3 is 14 residues long. Germline V lookup: CDR1 MGHDK, CDR2 SYGVNS. J lost 1 base, V lost 7 bases, and 4 bases had no gene match.

On this clone: At one end, the junction sequence differs from germline, possibly due to a read error. The rearrangement joins TRBV29-1 to TRBJ1-1; D is perhaps TRBD1 (6 bases). Germline assignment: CDR1 SQVTM and CDR2 ANQGSEA. The CDR3 is 14 amino acids. The CDR3 bases are TGCAGCGCTGTGGGGCCTGGACAGCTAGGCCAAGGGGTCTTT. It codes for CSAVGPGQLGQGVF.

This clone was seen repeatedly, ten times or more. The chain recombines TRBV29-1 with TRBJ1-1; D unclear. Germline lookup yields CDR1 SQVTM and CDR2 ANQGSEA. V lost 7 bases and J 1 base, leaving 13 bases between the germline ends. This CDR3 has 13 amino acids. CDR3 sequence: CSGREVPNTEAFF. The DNA for the CDR3 is TGCAGCGGGCGTGAGGTCCCGAACACTGAAGCTTTCTTT.

This clone appeared a few times. As DNA, the CDR3 is TGCGCCAGCAGCTGGGGACTAGCGGGGGGGTTGATATCCAATGAGCAGTTCTTC. It encodes CASSWGLAGGLISNEQFF. The V call is TRBV5-1, the J call TRBJ2-1, with 16 bases matching TRBD2. CDR1 SGHRS and CDR2 YFSETQ come from the germline V gene. Unmatched junction bases numbered 9, after V lost 3 bases and J lost 6 bases. The CDR3 runs 18 residues.

The CDR3 region is CAWSRDFLTGELFF. In nucleotides, the CDR3 is TGTGCCTGGAGTAGAGACTTCCTAACCGGGGAGCTGTTTTTT. The V gene is TRBV30, the J gene TRBJ2-2, with unresolved D. Germline lookup yields CDR1 GTSNPN and CDR2 SVGIG (reference sequence). This CDR3 has 14 residues. V gave up 2 bases and J gave up 5 bases, with 12 bases separating them.